These 31 T cell receptor beta chains share one sample of origin, sequenced in a study of T cells after yellow fever vaccination. Each CDR3 protein is one row after TCRdb ran MiXCR on the 5' RACE reads. This table holds 85,000 to 100,000 distinct CDR3 sequences, around 5.5% found once. This sample comprised CD8+ T cells sorted from PBMCs, obtained 10 days after the yellow fever booster vaccination. These receptors came from a man between 18 and 29 years old who received the YFV17D yellow fever vaccine.

This clonotype was detected only a few times. This chain links TRBV19 with TRBJ1-5; D is uncertain. From germline, CDR1 is LNHDA and CDR2 SQIVND (reference sequence). The length of the CDR3 is 14 residues. The V and J ends lost 7 bases and 2 bases respectively, with 12 bases between them. The CDR3 loop is CASTTNVGNQPQHF. In DNA form, the CDR3 reads TGTGCCAGTACCACCAATGTTGGCAATCAGCCCCAGCATTTT.

This chain joins TRBV28 and TRBJ2-5; TRBD1 might be the D (6 bases). The CDR3 sequence is 15 residues long. Germline V gene data show CDR1 as MDHEN and CDR2 as SYDVKM. V shed 5 bases and J shed 4 bases, with 17 bases lying between them. CDR3 bases: TGTGCCAGCAGTCCACAGGGAAGGGTCCGAGAGACCCAGTACTTC. As protein: CASSPQGRVRETQYF.

V and J are TRBV7-2 and TRBJ1-2; no clear D. V lost 4 bases to trimming and J lost 6 bases, with 18 bases between them. CDR3 size: 15 residues. The germline CDR1 and CDR2 sequences are SGHTA and FQGNSA. The CDR3 DNA follows: TGTGCCAGCAGCTCCGGACGGCTAGACTTCCATGGCTACACCTTC. This gives the protein CASSSGRLDFHGYTF.

The genes are TRBV15 and TRBJ2-5; the match to TRBD2 covers 13 bases. Per the germline V gene, CDR1 is LNHNV and CDR2 is YYDKDF (reference sequence). CDR3 size: 16 residues. V gave up 7 bases and J gave up 7 bases; unmatched junction bases: 12. CDR3 residues: CATTRTSGGPQATQYF. In DNA form, the CDR3 reads TGTGCCACCACCCGGACTAGCGGGGGCCCCCAGGCGACCCAGTACTTC.

This clonotype was seen more than once but under ten times. The chain recombines TRBV5-6 with TRBJ2-5; D is tentatively TRBD1 or TRBD2 (5 bases each). V was cut by 4 bases and J by 2 bases, with 21 bases left in between. The CDR3 runs 17 residues. Germline CDR1 is SGHDT and CDR2 is YYEEEE. Written as DNA, the CDR3 is TGTGCCAGCAGCAGTGAAGCGGATGGGGGAGTACAAGAGACCCAGTACTTC. Its protein is CASSSEADGGVQETQYF.

This chain joins TRBV12-3 or TRBV12-4 and TRBJ2-2; D is undetermined. V gave up 10 bases and J gave up 2 bases, with 8 bases separating them. CDR3 length: 12 amino acids. In DNA form, the CDR3 reads TGTGCCATCCATAAAAACACCGGGGAGCTGTTTTTT. Its protein is CAIHKNTGELFF.

The chain links TRBV6-2 or TRBV6-3 to TRBJ1-5; 8 bases fit TRBD1. Germline values: CDR1 MNHEY, CDR2 SVGEGT. After removal of 7 bases from V and 6 bases from J, the junction contained 8 bases not matched to a gene. The CDR3 runs 14 residues. CDR3 nucleotides: TGTGCCAGCACCGCAGGGGGCTCAGGTCAGCCCCAGCATTTT. Protein product: CASTAGGSGQPQHF.

The chain employs TRBV23-1 and TRBJ2-1; 10 bases are shared with TRBD1. TRBV23-1 falls under the ORF class, with uncertain function. This CDR3 comprises 14 residues. The V and J ends lost 10 bases and 6 bases, in that order; junction bases with no gene match: 9. The CDR3 reads CANPGRDRGNEQFF. CDR3 coding DNA: TGCGCCAACCCTGGACGGGACAGGGGCAATGAGCAGTTCTTC.

This clonotype turned up a few times. The gene calls are TRBV11-2 and TRBJ2-5; the D is unclear. The V gene lost 5 bases and the J gene lost 3 bases, with 19 bases spanning the gap. This CDR3 is 16 amino acids long. Germline CDR1 SGHAT, CDR2 FQNNGV. The DNA for the CDR3 is TGTGCCAGCAGCCTTGTGATCGGCCCGATTAAAGAGACCCAGTACTTC. The encoded protein is CASSLVIGPIKETQYF.

This clonotype occurred a few times. This sequence joins TRBV29-1 and TRBJ2-7; 11 bases agree with TRBD1. Germline trimming cut 1 base from V and 6 bases from J; bases unmatched to any gene: 5. The CDR3 loop spans 14 amino acids. Germline-derived CDR1 and CDR2 are SQVTM and ANQGSEA. The CDR3 protein is CSVEVGTGGSEQYF. In DNA, the CDR3 is TGCAGCGTTGAAGTTGGGACAGGGGGAAGCGAGCAGTACTTC.

The rearrangement uses TRBV7-8 and TRBJ2-1; D gene uncertain. Between the trimmed V and J ends, which lost 5 bases and 7 bases, there was a span of 15 bases. This CDR3 region has 14 residues. Germline V gives CDR1 SGHVS, CDR2 FQNEAQ. CDR3 amino acids: CASSGRTVGNEQFF. DNA for the CDR3: TGTGCCAGCAGCGGGCGGACGGTGGGGAATGAGCAGTTCTTC.

The table lists this clonotype with many counts. This chain joins TRBV7-9 and TRBJ2-5; tentatively, D is TRBD1 (6 bases). The CDR3 length is 14 residues. Between the trimmed V and J ends, which lost 5 bases and 5 bases, there was a span of 15 bases. The germline gives CDR1 SEHNR, CDR2 FQNEAQ (reference sequence). This chain's CDR3 is CASSPRQVRETQYF. The CDR3 DNA reads as TGTGCCAGCAGCCCCCGACAGGTCCGGGAGACCCAGTACTTC.

This sequence joins TRBV7-8 and TRBJ1-2, with D perhaps TRBD1 (5 bases). The CDR3 spans 14 residues. CDR1 SGHVS and CDR2 FQNEAQ come from the germline V gene. V gave up 7 bases and J gave up 3 bases, with 15 bases separating them. The CDR3 is CASTQGRADYGYTF. The CDR3 nucleotides read TGTGCCAGCACCCAGGGCAGGGCGGACTATGGCTACACCTTC.

V and J are TRBV13 and TRBJ2-5; D is perhaps TRBD1 (6 bases). Trimming cost V 5 bases and J 2 bases, with 9 bases left between them. This CDR3 has 13 amino acids. In germline, CDR1 is PRHDT, CDR2 FYEKMQ (reference sequence). The CDR3 region is CASSPGQQETQYF. As DNA, the CDR3 is TGTGCCAGCAGCCCCGGACAGCAAGAGACCCAGTACTTC.

Only a few counts were recorded for this clonotype. The CDR3 DNA follows: TGTGCCAGCAGCCGGAACTTCTACGAGCAGTACTTC. As protein: CASSRNFYEQYF. V usage is TRBV12-3 or TRBV12-4 and J usage is TRBJ2-7, with D hard to call. V was trimmed by 6 bases and J by 3 bases, leaving 9 bases between them. The CDR3 contains 12 residues.

The V and J genes are TRBV19 and TRBJ2-6; unclear D gene. Germline-derived CDR1 and CDR2 are LNHDA and SQIVND (reference sequence). Trimming cost V 3 bases and J 2 bases, with 8 bases left between them. The CDR3 length is 15 residues. Written as DNA, the CDR3 is TGTGCCAGTAGTATGGAGTTGGCTGGGGCCAACGTCCTGACTTTC. It specifies CASSMELAGANVLTF.

The V gene is TRBV7-9, the J gene TRBJ2-7; D ambiguous. V lost 5 bases to trimming and J lost 4 bases, with 12 bases between them. The CDR3 sequence is 13 residues long. Germline CDR1 SEHNR, CDR2 FQNEAQ (reference sequence). Here the CDR3 reads CASSPRTSYEQYV. The CDR3 nucleotides are TGTGCCAGCAGCCCAAGGACCTCATACGAGCAGTACGTC.

There are many counts of this clonotype. The chain employs TRBV5-4 and TRBJ2-1; 7 bases are a match to TRBD1. CDR1 and CDR2 from the germline V gene are SGHNT and YYREEE (reference sequence). The junction had 6 bases not matched to a gene; V was cut back by 4 bases and J by 2 bases. This CDR3 has 15 amino acids. The CDR3 region is CASSVRQGAYNEQFF. CDR3 coding DNA: TGTGCCAGCAGCGTCCGACAGGGAGCCTACAATGAGCAGTTCTTC.

The sample holds a few counts of this clonotype. The V and J genes are TRBV24-1 and TRBJ2-1; 13 positions agree with TRBD2. The CDR3 is 15 residues long. The germline gives CDR1 KGHDR, CDR2 SFDVKD. V shed 3 bases, J shed 8 bases, and the junction held 3 bases outside the gene matches. CDR3 DNA sequence: TGTGCCACCAGTGATCGGACTAGCGGGGGCTATGAGCAGTTCTTC. It translates to CATSDRTSGGYEQFF.

This clonotype appeared a single time. This chain links TRBV19 with TRBJ1-5; the D is unclear. CDR1 and CDR2 from the germline V gene are LNHDA and SQIVND (reference sequence). V lost 3 bases and J lost 7, with 10 bases in between. The CDR3 length is 13 residues. This chain's CDR3 is CASSMGNIQPQHF. CDR3 sequence (DNA): TGTGCCAGTAGTATGGGCAATATACAGCCCCAGCATTTT.

There are a few counts of this clonotype. J is TRBJ2-1 and V is TRBV7-9; 9 bases map to TRBD2. V lost 5 bases, J lost 6 bases, and 8 bases stayed unmatched. The CDR3 has 15 residues. The V gene's germline CDR1 is SEHNR and CDR2 FQNEAQ (reference sequence). The CDR3: CASSKTLRGGNEQFF. The CDR3 nucleotides read TGTGCCAGCAGCAAGACTCTGCGGGGGGGCAATGAGCAGTTCTTC.

This clonotype was counted a few times. The chain recombines TRBV28 with TRBJ2-7; 9 nucleotides align to TRBD1. With 6 bases clipped from V and 9 bases from J, the junction kept 12 bases outside the gene matches. The germline gives CDR1 MDHEN, CDR2 SYDVKM. The CDR3 has 14 residues. The CDR3 loop reads CASSLTGTGSWQYV. CDR3 DNA sequence: TGTGCCAGCAGCTTGACCGGGACAGGGTCTTGGCAGTACGTC.

This clonotype has only a few counts. The chain uses TRBV6-5 and TRBJ1-5; tentative D call: TRBD1 (6 bases). CDR3 length: 16 amino acids. Trimming took 0 bases from V and 4 from J, leaving 13 bases between them. Germline loops: CDR1 MNHEY, CDR2 SVGAGI. The CDR3 bases are TGTGCCAGCAGTTACTCAGCACAGGGAGGTAATCAGCCCCAGCATTTT. It translates to CASSYSAQGGNQPQHF.

This chain connects TRBV20-1 to TRBJ2-1; the D call may be TRBD1 or TRBD2 (5 bases each). The V and J ends lost 2 bases and 5 bases respectively, with 16 bases between them. The CDR3 sequence is 15 residues long. Germline lookup yields CDR1 DFQATT and CDR2 SNEGSKA (reference sequence). CDR3 nucleotides: TGCAGTGCTAGACTCCGGGACCCCATTCACAATGAGCAGTTCTTC. Encoded protein: CSARLRDPIHNEQFF.

The V call is TRBV27, the J call TRBJ2-7, with D possibly TRBD1 on 5 matching bases. The CDR3 is made up of 15 amino acids. Trimming removed 4 bases at V and 3 bases at J, with 16 bases between. Germline CDR1 and CDR2: MNHEY and SMNVEV (reference sequence). DNA for the CDR3: TGTGCCAGCAGTTCATTGCAGGGTTACCTCTACGAGCAGTACGTC. It is translated as CASSSLQGYLYEQYV.

V usage is TRBV19 and J usage is TRBJ2-1, with TRBD2 identical over 8 bases. The length of the CDR3 is 13 residues. After removal of 8 bases from V and 3 bases from J, the junction contained 3 bases not matched to a gene. Germline CDR1 is LNHDA and CDR2 is SQIVND (reference sequence). DNA of the CDR3: TGTGCCAGTCGGGGGGGGAACTACAATGAGCAGTTCTTC. Protein sequence: CASRGGNYNEQFF.

This clonotype was seen more than once but under ten times. The chain joins TRBV10-3 to TRBJ2-3; D perhaps matches TRBD2 (5 bases). The CDR3 consists of 16 residues. With 4 bases removed from V and 2 bases from J, the gap between germline ends came to 16 bases. Germline assignment: CDR1 ENHRY and CDR2 SYGVKD. The CDR3 loop reads CAISAGSGRNTDTQYF. The CDR3 nucleotides read TGTGCCATCAGTGCGGGGTCGGGAAGAAACACAGATACGCAGTATTTT.

The chain is built from TRBV7-9 and TRBJ2-1; D may correspond to TRBD1 or TRBD2 (5 bases each). V was trimmed by 8 bases and J by 5 bases, leaving 19 bases between them. The CDR3 runs to 15 residues. CDR1 is SEHNR, CDR2 FQNEAQ, per germline (reference sequence). CDR3 region: CASVVGPSLHNEQFF. Here the CDR3 DNA reads TGTGCCAGCGTCGTGGGACCCTCCCTGCACAATGAGCAGTTCTTC.

This chain uses TRBV7-6 with TRBJ1-5, with a possible D match to TRBD1 (6 bases). V gave up 5 bases and J gave up 7 bases, with 15 bases separating them. The germline V gene has CDR1 SGHVS and CDR2 FNYEAQ. The CDR3 has 14 residues. This CDR3 reads CASSGATGGQPQHF. As DNA, the CDR3 is TGTGCCAGCAGCGGAGCGACGGGGGGCCAGCCCCAGCATTTT.

The chain uses TRBV29-1 and TRBJ2-3, with a possible D match to TRBD1 (5 bases). The CDR3 totals 13 residues. The germline V gene has CDR1 SQVTM and CDR2 ANQGSEA. The germline V and J ends were trimmed by 8 bases and 3 bases, with 15 bases remaining between them. CDR3 DNA: TGCAGCACGAGAGACAGCGAGACAGATACGCAGTATTTT. As protein: CSTRDSETDTQYF.

This clonotype has a count of ten or more. This chain uses TRBV7-8 with TRBJ2-1; unclear D gene. CDR1 and CDR2 from the germline V gene are SGHVS and FQNEAQ. This CDR3 has 12 residues. Trimming took 4 bases from V and 8 from J, leaving 9 bases between them. This chain's CDR3 is CASSSSVDEQFF. Here the CDR3 DNA reads TGTGCCAGCAGCTCATCGGTGGATGAGCAGTTCTTC.